The T cell receptor beta chain described here comes from a study of T-cell memory formation after mild COVID-19. Sample barcodes and UMIs were carried by the TCR alpha and TCR beta cDNA libraries that 5'RACE generated with constant-segment primers. TCRdb called the 5' RACE reads again in MiXCR, with one record for every CDR3 protein. The data show about 190,000 distinct CDR3 sequences, around 25% seen once. The CDR3 covers 17 residues. Per germline, CDR1 MGHRA and CDR2 YSYEKL. Trimming at V came to 6 bases and at J to 4 bases, leaving 12 bases not matched to a gene. The sample was PBMCs or a T cell subset sorted from them (not recorded which). The V and J genes are TRBV4-1 and TRBJ1-2; 12 bases line up with TRBD1. The sequence was obtained from an adult woman who had mild COVID-19 (a few samples of this study predate the infection). Cell type and time point are not known. The CDR3 DNA reads as TGCGCCAGCAGTTCCTACGGGACAGGGGGCTTTGGCTATGGCTACACCTTC. It codes for CASSSYGTGGFGYGYTF.